This T cell receptor (beta chain) stems from a study of CD8 T cells in Susac syndrome. cDNA came from 0.5 to 1 ug RNA primed by random hexamers. Via MiXCR, TCRdb re-called the immunoSEQ multiplex PCR reads, giving one row per CDR3 protein. The sample has some 200,000 distinct CDR3 sequences; around 95% are singletons. Germline V gene data show CDR1 as SEHNR and CDR2 as FQNEAQ (reference sequence). The CDR3 extends over 13 amino acids. V gave up 7 bases and J gave up 5 bases, with 15 bases separating them. General study findings and limits: Acknowledgment was made by the study that its TCR sequencing and HLA analysis involved a relatively small number of individuals.

Details on this clonotype: What it recognizes is unknown.

The chain recombines TRBV7-9 with TRBJ2-7; D may be TRBD2 (6 bases). The sequenced sample consisted of CD4+ T cells from PBMCs. This receptor was identified in a human donor with Susac syndrome. The CDR3 loop reads CASTIPGGDEQYF. The DNA of the CDR3 is TGTGCCAGCACCATCCCCGGAGGGGACGAGCAGTACTTC.